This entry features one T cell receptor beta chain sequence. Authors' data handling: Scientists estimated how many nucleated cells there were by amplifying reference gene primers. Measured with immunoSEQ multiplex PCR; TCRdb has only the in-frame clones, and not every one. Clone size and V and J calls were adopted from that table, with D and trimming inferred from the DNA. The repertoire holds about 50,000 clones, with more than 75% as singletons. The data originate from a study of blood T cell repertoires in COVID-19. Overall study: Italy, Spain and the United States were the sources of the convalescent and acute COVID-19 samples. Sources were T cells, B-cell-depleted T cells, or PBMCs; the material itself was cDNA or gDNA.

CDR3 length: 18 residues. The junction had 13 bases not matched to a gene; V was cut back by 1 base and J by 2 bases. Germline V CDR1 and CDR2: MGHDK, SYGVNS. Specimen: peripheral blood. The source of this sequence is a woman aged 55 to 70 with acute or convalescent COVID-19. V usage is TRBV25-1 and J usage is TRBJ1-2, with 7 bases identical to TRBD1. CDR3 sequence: CASSESLGTDFSNYGYTF. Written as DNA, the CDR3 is TGTGCCAGCAGTGAATCCCTCGGGACAGACTTTTCCAACTATGGCTACACCTTC.